This T cell receptor beta chain appears in the sequencing data of a study of blood T cells in healthy people across ages. Findings of the study overall: The donors' CMV status was not determined, possibly confounding changes in expanded clonotypes. Observed TCR beta diversity per million T cells went down as age went up. This fall followed a roughly linear course with age. Any conclusive comparison of naive versus antigen-experienced cells was prevented by using unsorted PBMCs.

Sample-barcoded 5' priming and a J-beta primer mix drove a second PCR of about 6 to 12 cycles. TCRdb recomputed calls from the 5' RACE reads with MiXCR, one row per CDR3 protein. Of over 600,000 distinct CDR3 sequences listed, roughly 41% are singletons. Every sample had a minimum of 6.5 million PBMCs isolated. This clonotype occurred a few times. Its antigen is currently unknown. The sample was blood. The sequence was obtained from a man at least 80 years old in good health.

The CDR3 loop reads CSARLAGGGTDTQYF. DNA of the CDR3: TGCAGCGCCCGACTAGCGGGAGGGGGGACAGATACGCAGTATTTT. This rearrangement joins TRBV29-1 to TRBJ2-3, with 14 bases matching TRBD2. The ends lost 7 bases at V and 3 bases at J; junction bases unmatched: 6. Germline V gene lookup returns CDR1 SQVTM and CDR2 ANQGSEA. The CDR3 loop spans 15 amino acids.